This TCR beta chain was found in a study of PD-1 blockade in classical Hodgkin lymphoma. Study outcomes and limitations: At baseline, newly diagnosed patients reportedly showed less TCR diversity than healthy donors.

Using immunoSEQ multiplex PCR, the repertoire was profiled, and TCRdb retains in-frame clones only, with some absent. The data hold about 14,000 clones, with around 93% observed a single time. Trimming cost V 4 bases and J 7 bases, with 13 bases left between them. The V gene's germline CDR1 is GTSNPN and CDR2 SVGIG (reference sequence). This CDR3 region has 12 residues. This clone showed up just once. Its target is unknown. Described time point: newly diagnosed, previously untreated cHL patient sample. Isolated CD8+ T cells were derived from thawed PBMCs through magnetic negative selection. What was sequenced was CD8+ T cells from blood. The clonotype originates from a human donor with classical Hodgkin lymphoma. The gene calls are TRBV30 and TRBJ1-1; D uncertain. The CDR3 bases are TGTGCCTGGACTGACGGACGGTTTGAAGCTTTCTTT. Translating it yields CAWTDGRFEAFF. The whole variable domain, remainder taken from reference TRBV30 and TRBJ1-1, is SQTIHQWPATLVQPVGSPLSLECTVEGTSNPNLYWYRQAAGRGLQLLFYSVGIGQISSEVPQNLSASRPQDRQFILSSKKLLLSDSGFYLCAWTDGRFEAFFGQGTRLTVV.